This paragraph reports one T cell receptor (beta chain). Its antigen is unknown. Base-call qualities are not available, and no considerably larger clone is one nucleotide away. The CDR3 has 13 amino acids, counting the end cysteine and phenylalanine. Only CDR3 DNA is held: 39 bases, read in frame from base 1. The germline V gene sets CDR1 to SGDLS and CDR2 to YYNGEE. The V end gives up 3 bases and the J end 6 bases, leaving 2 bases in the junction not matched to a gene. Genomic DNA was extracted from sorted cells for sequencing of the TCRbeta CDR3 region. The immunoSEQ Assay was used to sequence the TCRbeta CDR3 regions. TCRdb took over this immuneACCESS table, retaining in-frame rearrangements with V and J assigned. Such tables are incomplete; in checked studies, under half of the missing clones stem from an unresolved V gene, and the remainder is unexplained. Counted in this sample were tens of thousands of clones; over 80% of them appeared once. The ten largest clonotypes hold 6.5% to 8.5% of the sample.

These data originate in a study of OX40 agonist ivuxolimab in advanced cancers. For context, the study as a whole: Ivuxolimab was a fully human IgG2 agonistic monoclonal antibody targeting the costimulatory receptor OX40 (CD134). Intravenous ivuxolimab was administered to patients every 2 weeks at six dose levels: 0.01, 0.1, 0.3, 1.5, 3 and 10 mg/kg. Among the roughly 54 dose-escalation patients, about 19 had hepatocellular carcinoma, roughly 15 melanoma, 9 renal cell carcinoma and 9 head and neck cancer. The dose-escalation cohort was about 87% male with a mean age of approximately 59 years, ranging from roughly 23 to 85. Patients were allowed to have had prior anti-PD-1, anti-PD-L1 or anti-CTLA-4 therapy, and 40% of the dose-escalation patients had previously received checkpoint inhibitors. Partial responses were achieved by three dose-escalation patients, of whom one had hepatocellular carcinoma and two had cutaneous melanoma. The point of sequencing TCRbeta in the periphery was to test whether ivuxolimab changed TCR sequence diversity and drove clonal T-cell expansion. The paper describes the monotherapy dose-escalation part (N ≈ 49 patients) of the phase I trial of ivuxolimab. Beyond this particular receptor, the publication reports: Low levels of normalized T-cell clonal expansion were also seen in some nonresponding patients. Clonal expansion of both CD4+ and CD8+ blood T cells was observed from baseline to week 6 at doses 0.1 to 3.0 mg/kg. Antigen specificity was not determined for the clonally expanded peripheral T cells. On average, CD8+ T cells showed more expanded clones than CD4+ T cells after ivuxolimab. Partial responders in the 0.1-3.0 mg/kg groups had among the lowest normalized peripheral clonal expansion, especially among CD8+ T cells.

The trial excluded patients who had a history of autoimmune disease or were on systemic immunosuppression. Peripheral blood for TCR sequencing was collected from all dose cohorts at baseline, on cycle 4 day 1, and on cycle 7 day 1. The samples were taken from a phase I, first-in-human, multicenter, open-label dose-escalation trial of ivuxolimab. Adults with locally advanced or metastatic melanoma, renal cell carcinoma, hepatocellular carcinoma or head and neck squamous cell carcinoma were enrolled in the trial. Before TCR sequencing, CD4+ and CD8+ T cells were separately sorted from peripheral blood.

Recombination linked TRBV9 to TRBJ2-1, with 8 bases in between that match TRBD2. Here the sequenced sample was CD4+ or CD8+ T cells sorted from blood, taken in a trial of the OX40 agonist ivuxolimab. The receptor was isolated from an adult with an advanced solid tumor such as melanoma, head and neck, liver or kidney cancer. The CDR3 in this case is CASSAGTSNEQFF. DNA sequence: TGTGCCAGCAGCGCCGGGACTAGCAATGAGCAGTTCTTC.